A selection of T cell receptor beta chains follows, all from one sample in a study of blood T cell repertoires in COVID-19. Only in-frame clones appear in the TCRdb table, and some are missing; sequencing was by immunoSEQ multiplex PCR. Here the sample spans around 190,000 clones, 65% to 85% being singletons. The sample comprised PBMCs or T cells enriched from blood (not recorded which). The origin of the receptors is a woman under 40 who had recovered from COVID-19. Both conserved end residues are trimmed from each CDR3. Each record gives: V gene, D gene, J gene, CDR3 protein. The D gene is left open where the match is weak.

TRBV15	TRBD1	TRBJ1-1	ATSMAGTGGKEAF
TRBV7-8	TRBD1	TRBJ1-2	ASSFGTGEGNYGYT
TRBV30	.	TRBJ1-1	SQASRGSTEAF
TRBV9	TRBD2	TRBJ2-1	ASSVESGSTLQQF
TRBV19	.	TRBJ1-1	ASSIRGRAVPDAEAF
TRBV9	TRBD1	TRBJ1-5	ASSVGQGGQGQPQH
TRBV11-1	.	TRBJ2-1	ASSFAPTGEAF
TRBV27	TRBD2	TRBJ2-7	ASRNRALAGVGPGEQY
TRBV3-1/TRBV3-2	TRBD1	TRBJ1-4	ASASTGVSNEKLF
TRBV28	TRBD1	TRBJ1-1	ASSLFRDRYTEAF
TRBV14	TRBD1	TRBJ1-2	ASSQATGYGYT
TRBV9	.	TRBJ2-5	ASSFMGGAQETQY
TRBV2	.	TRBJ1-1	ASSELTGGNTEAF
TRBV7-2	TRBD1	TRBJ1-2	ASSRETGTHPYGYT
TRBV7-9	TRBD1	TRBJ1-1	ASSPRGQGAPEAF
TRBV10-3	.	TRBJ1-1	AISPGVGTEAF
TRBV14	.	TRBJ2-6	ASSLGGTGANVLT
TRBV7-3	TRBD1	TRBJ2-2	ASSSTGVGGELF
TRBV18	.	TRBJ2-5	ASSPPVSETQY
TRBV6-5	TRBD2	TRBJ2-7	ASSLTPGLAGEGY
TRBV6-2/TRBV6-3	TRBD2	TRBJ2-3	ASSYLSGGQRDTQY
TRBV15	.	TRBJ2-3	ATSTRNTGPGTDTQY
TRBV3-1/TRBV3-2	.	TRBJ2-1	ASIKGGGWNEQF
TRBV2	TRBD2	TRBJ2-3	ASSEIGLRGARDTQY
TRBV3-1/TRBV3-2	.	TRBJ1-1	ASSQGHSNTEAF
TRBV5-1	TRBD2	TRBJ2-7	ASSGSGRRSYEQY
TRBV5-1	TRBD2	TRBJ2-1	ASSLPGLAGVSGNEQF
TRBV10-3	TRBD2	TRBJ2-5	AISESNFLAGGPQETQY
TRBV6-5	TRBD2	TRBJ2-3	ASSSTSGRLTDTQY
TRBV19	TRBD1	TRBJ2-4	ATSPAGGAVLAKNIQY
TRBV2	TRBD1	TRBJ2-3	ASSGQGKSTDTQY
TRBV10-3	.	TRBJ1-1	AIKREGWDTEAF
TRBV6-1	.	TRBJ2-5	ASSEFSGRETQY
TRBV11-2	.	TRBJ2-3	ASSFARGDTQY